This is a list of T cell receptor beta chains from one sample in a study of cytomegalovirus exposure and HLA in healthy donors. Sequencing was performed with immunoSEQ multiplex PCR; in TCRdb, only in-frame clones are kept and a portion is missing. Among about 130,000 clones, about three quarters were seen once, and the ten largest hold roughly 0.99%. Source material: PBMCs. All receptors come from a woman between 25 and 40 years old in good health and CMV-seronegative. CDR3s include the opening cysteine and the closing phenylalanine or tryptophan.

V gene: TRBV19
J gene: TRBJ2-7
CDR3 protein: CASSLTLAGGLHEQYF

V gene: TRBV30
J gene: TRBJ1-2
CDR3 protein: CAWSPRQLNYGYTF

V gene: TRBV6-5
J gene: TRBJ1-2
CDR3 protein: CASIDWDSNYGYTF

V gene: TRBV4-2
J gene: TRBJ1-1
CDR3 protein: CASSQGGGEGAFF

V gene: TRBV7-9
J gene: TRBJ1-4
CDR3 protein: CASSRPQQDYNEKLFF

V gene: TRBV5-1
J gene: TRBJ2-2
CDR3 protein: CASSRNLGTGTGELFF

V gene: TRBV10-1
J gene: TRBJ2-5
CDR3 protein: CASSESLAQETQYF

V gene: TRBV6-4
J gene: TRBJ2-3
CDR3 protein: CASSDSFYGLAGGTQYF

V gene: TRBV9
J gene: TRBJ2-2
CDR3 protein: CASTSESTGELFF

V gene: TRBV21-1
J gene: TRBJ1-2
CDR3 protein: CASSKGRRNYGYTF

V gene: TRBV5-4
J gene: TRBJ2-2
CDR3 protein: CASSGTSGGQNTGELFF

V gene: TRBV2
J gene: TRBJ2-7
CDR3 protein: CASPPNRGSYEQYF

V gene: TRBV9
J gene: TRBJ1-4
CDR3 protein: CASSADPLSGEANEKLFF

V gene: TRBV7-3
J gene: TRBJ2-7
CDR3 protein: CASSLSSSYEQYF

V gene: TRBV7-2
J gene: TRBJ2-2
CDR3 protein: CASSLRALASNTGELFF

V gene: TRBV12-5
J gene: TRBJ1-4
CDR3 protein: CASGLYRDNEKLFF

V gene: TRBV19
J gene: TRBJ1-2
CDR3 protein: CASNGDSYGYTF

V gene: TRBV7-8
J gene: TRBJ2-2
CDR3 protein: CASSYRDRGANTGELFF

V gene: TRBV5-6
J gene: TRBJ2-7
CDR3 protein: CASSLASYEQYF

V gene: TRBV4-1
J gene: TRBJ2-3
CDR3 protein: CASSQVLAGGEDTQYF

V gene: TRBV10-2
J gene: TRBJ2-5
CDR3 protein: CASSFGQGETQYF